The 4 T cell receptor beta chains listed next were all sequenced from one sample in a study of shared clonotypes between healthy human individuals. Sequencing was performed with immunoSEQ multiplex PCR; in TCRdb, only in-frame clones are kept and a portion is missing. The sample contains about 2 million clones, less than 95% of which appear only once. Naive CD8 cells comprised CD45RO-negative, CCR7-positively selected cells, excluding terminally differentiated effector memory CD45RA+ cells. Sequencing was done on a sample of naive CD8+ T cells sorted from blood. The receptors stem from a man aged 18-30 years in good health.

This chain joins TRBV27 and TRBJ2-7, with 9 bases matching TRBD2. Germline CDR1 is MNHEY and CDR2 is SMNVEV (reference sequence). This CDR3 region has 15 residues. After removal of 5 bases from V and 1 base from J, the junction contained 6 bases not matched to a gene. The CDR3: CASSHTSGWSYEQYF. CDR3 bases: TGTGCCAGCAGTCATACTAGCGGGTGGTCCTACGAGCAGTACTTC.

The V call is TRBV2, the J call TRBJ2-1; TRBD1 matches at 7 bases. The CDR3 loop spans 15 amino acids. Germline V gene data show CDR1 as SNHLY and CDR2 as FYNNEI. The V segment lost 5 bases and the J segment 0 bases; nucleotides outside the gene matches: 4. The CDR3: CASSPGTASYNEQFF. The CDR3 DNA sequence: TGTGCCAGCAGTCCCGGGACAGCCTCCTACAATGAGCAGTTCTTC.

This chain links TRBV5-1 with TRBJ2-1; possible D gene TRBD1, 5 bases. This CDR3 is built from 14 residues. CDR1 is SGHRS and CDR2 is YFSETQ in the germline V gene. Trimming removed 1 base from V and 8 bases from J, with 13 bases in between. The CDR3 bases are TGCGCCAGCAGCTTGAGGCAGGGTGGTGATGAGCAGTTCTTC. Its translation is CASSLRQGGDEQFF.

A few counts support this clone. The sample holds other DNA sequences that translate to the same CDR3. The CDR3 loop is CASSSGTGAYEQYF. DNA of the CDR3: TGCGCCAGCAGCTCCGGGACAGGGGCCTACGAGCAGTACTTC. The chain is built from TRBV5-1 and TRBJ2-7; 10 nucleotides line up with TRBD1. Germline-derived CDR1 and CDR2 are SGHRS and YFSETQ. The CDR3 contains 14 residues. V shed 3 bases and J 2 bases; nucleotides not matched to a gene: 2. Based on the CDR3 plus reference TRBV5-1 and TRBJ2-7, the full variable domain is KAGVTQTPRYLIKTRGQQVTLSCSPISGHRSVSWYQQTPGQGLQFLFEYFSETQRNKGNFPGRFSGRQFSNSRSEMNVSTLELGDSALYLCASSSGTGAYEQYFGPGTRLTVT.